This TCR beta chain was recovered during a study of T-cell reconstitution after alpha-beta-depleted transplantation in children. Preparation of the TCRbeta library used unique molecular identifiers. TCRdb processed the PCR reads anew with MiXCR; each CDR3 protein has one entry. In the table there are 440,000 or so distinct CDR3 sequences, roughly 43% of which are singletons. The CDR3 is 14 amino acids. Germline V gene sequence: CDR1 SEHNR, CDR2 FQNEAQ (reference sequence). V lost 2 bases and J lost 6, with 12 bases in between. Remarks on this clonotype: Its antigen is as yet unknown.

Study outcomes and limitations: Newly produced T cells mostly provided counts and TCRbeta diversity after one year, as hyperexpanded clones declined. Some patients' high day-60 TCRbeta diversity was attributed to recipient cells surviving conditioning.

This TCR derives from a girl aged 2-10 years with aplastic anemia, due to receive a stem cell transplant. The chain uses TRBV7-9 and TRBJ2-3, with D uncertain. The starting material was PBMCs, obtained before TCRalphabeta/CD19-depleted stem cell transplant. The CDR3 DNA reads as TGTGCCAGCAGCTTAATGGCAGGCGAGGATACGCAGTATTTT. This translates into CASSLMAGEDTQYF. Complete variable domain (other parts from reference TRBV7-9 and TRBJ2-3): DTGVSQNPRHKITKRGQNVTFRCDPISEHNRLYWYRQTLGQGPEFLTYFQNEAQLEKSRLLSDRFSAERPKGSFSTLEIQRTEQGDSAMYLCASSLMAGEDTQYFGPGTRLTVL.